This T cell receptor beta chain came from a study of cytotoxic CD8 clonotypes in ibrutinib-treated CLL. The protocol was immunoSEQ multiplex PCR, while the TCRdb copy is restricted to in-frame clones and leaves out a portion. Among about 300,000 clones, approximately 76% were seen once, and the ten largest hold about 5.3%. Sequencing was performed on PBMCs, taken at disease progression, from a patient treated with ibrutinib. The TCR originated in a human donor with chronic lymphocytic leukemia.

CDR3 bases: TGCGCCAGCAGCCACTTCACCGGGGAGCTGTTTTTT. Translated: CASSHFTGELFF. This chain links TRBV4-1 with TRBJ2-2; D gene uncertain. This CDR3 contains 12 residues. Trimming removed 3 bases from V and 4 bases from J, with 3 bases in between. Germline values: CDR1 MGHRA, CDR2 YSYEKL.